The 19 T cell receptor beta chains below were found in one sample sequenced in a study of breast tumors, draining lymph nodes, adjacent tissues. Breast cancer patients provided tissue from their axillary draining lymph nodes. MiXCR was run by TCRdb on the multiplex PCR reads, yielding one entry per CDR3 protein. Here the sample spans some 100,000 distinct CDR3 sequences, less than 25% being singletons. Sequenced input: axillary lymph node tissue. Every receptor here comes from a female donor with breast cancer. Some clones in this sample may be carry-over from other donors' samples.

This clonotype was observed many times. The gene calls are TRBV6-5 and TRBJ1-3; 12 bases map to TRBD1. The CDR3 is made up of 15 amino acids. Trimming cost V 6 bases and J 8 bases; bases outside gene matches: 8. In germline, CDR1 is MNHEY, CDR2 SVGAGI. This CDR3 is CASSAPGQGADTIYF. Here the CDR3 DNA reads TGTGCCAGCAGCGCACCGGGACAGGGGGCGGACACCATATATTTT.

This clonotype was seen a few times. The junction departs from the called germline gene at one end, perhaps through a read error. V gene TRBV5-1 combines with J gene TRBJ2-4, with D possibly matching TRBD2 (5 bases). Germline V gives CDR1 SGHRS, CDR2 YFSETQ. There are 16 residues in the CDR3. CDR3 DNA sequence: TGCGCCAGCGGCTTGGCCGGCGGACTAGCCAAAAACATTCAGTACTTC. Encoded protein: CASGLAGGLAKNIQYF.

This rearrangement joins TRBV3-1 to TRBJ1-2; D is ambiguous. This CDR3 spans 15 amino acids. Germline loops: CDR1 LGHDT, CDR2 YNNKEL (reference sequence). V gave up 4 bases and J gave up 1 base, with 13 bases separating them. The CDR3 DNA reads TGTGCCAGCAGCCGGAGCAGCGTTGGTAACTATGGCTACACCTTC. Translation: CASSRSSVGNYGYTF.

The V gene is TRBV5-1, the J gene TRBJ1-1; possible D gene TRBD1, 5 bases. Between the trimmed V and J ends, which lost 0 bases and 0 bases, there was a span of 12 bases. CDR3 length: 16 amino acids. Per the germline V gene, CDR1 is SGHRS and CDR2 is YFSETQ. CDR3 residues: CASSLARASVNTEAFF. The CDR3, as DNA: TGCGCCAGCAGCTTGGCCAGGGCGTCCGTGAACACTGAAGCTTTCTTT. Together with reference TRBV5-1 and TRBJ1-1, the CDR3 gives the full variable domain: KAGVTQTPRYLIKTRGQQVTLSCSPISGHRSVSWYQQTPGQGLQFLFEYFSETQRNKGNFPGRFSGRQFSNSRSEMNVSTLELGDSALYLCASSLARASVNTEAFFGQGTRLTVV.

This clonotype was observed many times. The rearrangement joins TRBV7-9 to TRBJ2-5, with a possible D match to TRBD1 (6 bases). This CDR3 is built from 13 residues. Trimming took off 7 bases at V and 2 bases at J, with 11 bases between the two ends. Germline CDR1 is SEHNR and CDR2 is FQNEAQ (reference sequence). CDR3 sequence reads: CASTGTIQETQYF. The CDR3, as DNA: TGTGCCAGCACCGGGACAATTCAAGAGACCCAGTACTTC.

This clonotype was counted ten times or more. The rearrangement uses TRBV7-9 and TRBJ2-1; 10 bases are a match to TRBD1. The ends lost 1 base at V and 5 bases at J; junction bases unmatched: 8. This CDR3 is built from 17 residues. Germline lookup yields CDR1 SEHNR and CDR2 FQNEAQ (reference sequence). For the CDR3, the DNA is TGTGCCAGCAGCTTAGTGGGACAGGGGTTTAGCGACAATGAGCAGTTCTTC. Translated: CASSLVGQGFSDNEQFF.

The table lists this clonotype with many counts. This chain joins TRBV2 and TRBJ1-6; possible D gene TRBD1, 6 bases. Deletions cut 3 bases from V and 6 bases from J, with 9 bases between. Germline assignment: CDR1 SNHLY and CDR2 FYNNEI. The CDR3 sequence is 14 residues long. As DNA, the CDR3 is TGTGCCAGCAGTGATGGGACACGTAATTCACCCCTCCACTTT. Translating it yields CASSDGTRNSPLHF.

Remarks on this clonotype: A single base separates this from a much larger clone, so it may be a read error. This chain uses TRBV6-5 with TRBJ2-7, with 8 bases identical to TRBD2. The trim removed 4 bases at V and 4 bases at J, leaving 12 bases unmatched. CDR1 is MNHEY, CDR2 SVGAGI, per germline. CDR3 size: 16 residues. Written as DNA, the CDR3 is TGTGCCAGCAGTTCCACTACCGGGACTAGTACTTACGAGCAGTACTTC. Protein: CASSSTTGTSTYEQYF.

In this sample, this clonotype turned up many times. V usage is TRBV30 and J usage is TRBJ1-5, with D unclear. From germline, CDR1 is GTSNPN and CDR2 SVGIG (reference sequence). Trimming took 2 bases from V and 0 from J, leaving 5 bases between them. CDR3 length equals 13 residues. CDR3 in amino acids: CAWSQGSNQPQHF. The CDR3 region has the DNA TGTGCCTGGAGTCAAGGTAGCAATCAGCCCCAGCATTTT.

The table lists this clonotype with many counts. The CDR3 DNA sequence: TGCAGTGTACTACACAGGGGGAATCAGCCCCAGCATTTT. Translating gives CSVLHRGNQPQHF. This rearrangement joins TRBV20-1 to TRBJ1-5, with TRBD1 matching 8 bases. Germline trimming cut 7 bases from V and 4 bases from J; bases unmatched to any gene: 6. The CDR3 length is 13 residues. Germline V gene sequence: CDR1 DFQATT, CDR2 SNEGSKA (reference sequence).

The V call is TRBV19, the J call TRBJ2-5; D gene ambiguous. CDR1 is LNHDA, CDR2 SQIVND, per germline (reference sequence). The CDR3 is 15 amino acids. V shed 3 bases and J shed 1 base, with 12 bases lying between them. The CDR3 loop is CASSMRTAIQETQYF. The CDR3 bases are TGTGCCAGTAGTATGAGGACGGCAATCCAAGAGACCCAGTACTTC. Supplemented by reference TRBV19 and TRBJ2-5, the full variable domain reads DGGITQSPKYLFRKEGQNVTLSCEQNLNHDAMYWYRQDPGQGLRLIYYSQIVNDFQKGDIAEGYSVSREKKESFPLTVTSAQKNPTAFYLCASSMRTAIQETQYFGPGTRLLVL.

V and J are TRBV11-2 and TRBJ1-1; D remains unclear. The V end lost 4 bases, the J end lost 10 bases, and 16 bases lay between the germline ends. This CDR3 has 13 residues. Germline V lookup: CDR1 SGHAT, CDR2 FQNNGV. As DNA, the CDR3 is TGTGCCAGCAGCTACTACGAGGGTCGTGGAGCTTTCTTT. Protein product: CASSYYEGRGAFF. Drawing the rest from reference TRBV11-2 and TRBJ1-1, the complete variable domain is EAGVAQSPRYKIIEKRQSVAFWCNPISGHATLYWYQQILGQGPKLLIQFQNNGVVDDSQLPKDRFSAERLKGVDSTLKIQPAKLEDSAVYLCASSYYEGRGAFFGQGTRLTVV.

This clonotype was counted at least ten times. The genes are TRBV7-6 and TRBJ2-3; 7 bases are a match to TRBD1. This CDR3 spans 14 amino acids. The V gene's germline CDR1 is SGHVS and CDR2 FNYEAQ. Germline trimming cut 1 base from V and 4 bases from J; bases unmatched to any gene: 2. In nucleotides, the CDR3 is TGTGCCAGCAGCTTAGTGCAGGGGGCAGATACGCAGTATTTT. Translating it yields CASSLVQGADTQYF.

The rearrangement joins TRBV29-1 to TRBJ1-1; 8 bases fit TRBD1. Germline V lookup: CDR1 SQVTM, CDR2 ANQGSEA. The CDR3 is 15 amino acids. V trimming: 4 bases; J trimming: 4 bases; junction bases outside the gene matches: 11. The CDR3 DNA sequence: TGCAGCGTTGTGCCTACGGGACAGGCGGGCACTGAAGCTTTCTTT. Its translation: CSVVPTGQAGTEAFF.

This clonotype has at least ten counts. This chain uses TRBV7-3 with TRBJ2-3, with 8 nucleotides matching TRBD2. The CDR3 covers 18 residues. Germline CDR1 SGHTA, CDR2 FQGTGA. With V trimmed by 0 bases and J by 4 bases, 12 bases remained unmatched. CDR3 coding DNA: TGTGCCAGCAGCTTAACCGGGTTGTCGGGAGGGCAATCAGATACGCAGTATTTT. Its protein product is CASSLTGLSGGQSDTQYF.

This clonotype was recorded many times. The chain links TRBV24-1 to TRBJ2-7, with 12 bases that match TRBD2. V was pared by 7 bases and J by 5 bases, with 17 bases of the junction left unmatched. The CDR3 extends over 18 amino acids. Germline CDR1 and CDR2: KGHDR and SFDVKD. CDR3 amino acids: CATSPAWVATSGRHEQYF. The CDR3 DNA reads as TGTGCCACCAGCCCGGCTTGGGTAGCGACTAGCGGGAGACACGAGCAGTACTTC.

This clonotype was found many times. J is TRBJ2-1 and V is TRBV7-9, with 10 bases that match TRBD2. This CDR3 has 16 residues. CDR1 and CDR2 (germline): SEHNR, FQNEAQ (reference sequence). Trimming took 5 bases from V and 2 from J; bases not matched to a gene: 6. The CDR3 region is CASSLGTSETYNEQFF. The CDR3 DNA is TGTGCCAGCAGCCTCGGGACTAGCGAAACCTACAATGAGCAGTTCTTC.

This clonotype was detected ten times or more. The V call is TRBV12-3 or TRBV12-4, the J call TRBJ1-6; 8 bases map to TRBD1. V was clipped by 3 bases and J by 9 bases; unmatched bases: 4. The CDR3 extends over 14 amino acids. In nucleotides, the CDR3 is TGTGCCAGCAGTTTTGGAACAGGGGGTTCACCCCTCCACTTT. Protein sequence: CASSFGTGGSPLHF.

This clonotype was detected ten times or more. V gene TRBV5-5 combines with J gene TRBJ2-5, with D perhaps matching TRBD1 (5 bases). The CDR3 is 13 amino acids. Germline V gene data show CDR1 as SGHKS and CDR2 as YYEKEE (reference sequence). Trimming removed 2 bases from V and 2 bases from J, with 7 bases in between. In DNA, the CDR3 is TGTGCCAGCAGCTTCTCAGGGCAAGAGACCCAGTACTTC. Its translation is CASSFSGQETQYF.